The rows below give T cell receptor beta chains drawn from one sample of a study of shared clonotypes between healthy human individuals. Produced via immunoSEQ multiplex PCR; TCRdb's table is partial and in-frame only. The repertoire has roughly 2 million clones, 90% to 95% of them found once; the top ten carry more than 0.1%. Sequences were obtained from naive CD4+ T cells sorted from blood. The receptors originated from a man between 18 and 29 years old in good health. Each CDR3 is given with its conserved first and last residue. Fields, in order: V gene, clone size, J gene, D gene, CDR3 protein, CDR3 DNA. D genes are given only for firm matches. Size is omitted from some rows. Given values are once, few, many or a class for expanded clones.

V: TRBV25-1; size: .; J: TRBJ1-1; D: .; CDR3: CASALGTEAFF; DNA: TGTGCCTCGGCGTTGGGCACTGAAGCTTTCTTT
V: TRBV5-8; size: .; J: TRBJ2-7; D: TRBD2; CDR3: CASSLKRGSSYEQYF; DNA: TGTGCCAGCAGCTTGAAGCGGGGGAGCTCCTACGAGCAGTACTTC
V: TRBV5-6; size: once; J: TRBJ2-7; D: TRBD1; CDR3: CASSTDRSYEQYF; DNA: TGTGCCAGCAGCACGGACAGGTCCTATGAGCAGTACTTC
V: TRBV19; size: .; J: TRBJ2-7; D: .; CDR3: CASSIRGVYEQYF; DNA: TGTGCCAGTAGTATCAGGGGGGTCTACGAGCAGTACTTC
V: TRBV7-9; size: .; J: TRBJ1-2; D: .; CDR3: CASSSLGSGDGYTF; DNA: TGTGCCAGCAGCTCACTCGGGTCAGGGGATGGCTACACCTTC
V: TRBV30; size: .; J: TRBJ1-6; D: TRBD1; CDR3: CAWSPDRTRGPTRGNSPLHF; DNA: TGTGCCTGGAGTCCGGACAGGACGAGGGGCCCGACTAGGGGCAATTCACCCCTCCACTTT
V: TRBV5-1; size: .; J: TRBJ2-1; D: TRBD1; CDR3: CASSYDGQGLYNEQFF; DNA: TGCGCCAGCAGCTACGACGGACAGGGGCTTTACAATGAGCAGTTCTTC
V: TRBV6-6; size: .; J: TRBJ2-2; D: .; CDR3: CASSYDTGELFF; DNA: TGTGCCAGCAGTTACGACACCGGGGAGCTGTTTTTT
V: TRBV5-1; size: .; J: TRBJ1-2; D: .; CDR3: CASSLAQNYGYTF; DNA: TGCGCCAGCAGCTTGGCACAGAACTATGGCTACACCTTC
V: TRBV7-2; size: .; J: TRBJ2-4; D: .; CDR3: CASSLVAGNVYF; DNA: TGTGCCAGCAGCTTAGTCGCAGGGAATGTTTACTTC
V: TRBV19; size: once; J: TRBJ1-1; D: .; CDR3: CASCDRNTEAFF; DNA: TGTGCCAGTTGCGACAGGAACACTGAAGCTTTCTTT
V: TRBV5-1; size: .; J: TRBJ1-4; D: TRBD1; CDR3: CASSPRGQGDEKLFF; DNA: TGCGCCAGCAGCCCCCGAGGACAGGGGGACGAAAAACTGTTTTTT
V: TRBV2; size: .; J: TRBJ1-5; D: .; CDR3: CASSGRGISEVGNQPQHF; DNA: TGTGCCAGCAGCGGCCGAGGTATATCCGAGGTAGGCAATCAGCCCCAGCATTTT
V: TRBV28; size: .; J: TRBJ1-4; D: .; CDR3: CASSLSGGRFEKLFF; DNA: TGTGCCAGCAGTTTATCGGGAGGACGTTTTGAAAAACTGTTTTTT
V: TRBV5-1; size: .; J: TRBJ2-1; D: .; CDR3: CASSLGQLSSEQFF; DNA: TGCGCCAGCAGCTTGGGACAGCTTAGCAGTGAGCAGTTCTTC
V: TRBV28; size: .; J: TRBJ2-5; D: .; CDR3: CASTHRPRGAGTQYF; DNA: TGTGCCAGCACCCATCGACCGAGGGGGGCAGGGACCCAGTACTTC
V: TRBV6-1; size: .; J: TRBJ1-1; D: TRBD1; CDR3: CASGGQGGTEAFF; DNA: TGTGCCAGCGGTGGACAGGGCGGCACTGAAGCTTTCTTT
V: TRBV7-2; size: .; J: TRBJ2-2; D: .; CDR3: CASSLMGHTGELFF; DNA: TGTGCCAGCAGCTTAATGGGACACACCGGGGAGCTGTTTTTT
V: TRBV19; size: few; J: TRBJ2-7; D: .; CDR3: CASSLQGEAYYEQYF; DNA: TGTGCCAGTAGTTTACAGGGAGAGGCTTACTACGAGCAGTACTTC
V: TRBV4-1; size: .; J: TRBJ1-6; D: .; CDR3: CASSQATRQLSSYNSPLHF; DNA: TGCGCCAGCAGCCAAGCGACCAGACAGTTGAGCTCCTATAATTCACCCCTCCACTTT
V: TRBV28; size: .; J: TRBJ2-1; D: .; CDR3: CASLGPGTRSYNEQFF; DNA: TGTGCCAGCCTAGGACCGGGGACCCGCTCCTACAATGAGCAGTTCTTC
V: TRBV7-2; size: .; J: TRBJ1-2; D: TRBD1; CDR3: CASSPRGTGGGGGYTF; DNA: TGTGCCAGCAGCCCCCGGGGGACAGGGGGGGGTGGTGGCTACACCTTC
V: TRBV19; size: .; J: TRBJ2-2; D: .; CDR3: CASSIQANTGELFF; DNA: TGTGCCAGTAGTATCCAGGCCAACACCGGGGAGCTGTTTTTT
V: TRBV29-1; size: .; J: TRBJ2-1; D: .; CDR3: CSVPPGGRAPEQFF; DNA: TGCAGCGTCCCCCCCGGGGGCAGGGCCCCTGAGCAGTTCTTC
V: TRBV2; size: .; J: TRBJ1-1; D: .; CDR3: CASSADGHTEAFF; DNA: TGTGCCAGCAGTGCTGACGGGCACACTGAAGCTTTCTTT
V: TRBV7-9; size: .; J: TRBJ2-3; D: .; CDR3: CASSLLPTVTDTQYF; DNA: TGTGCCAGCAGCTTATTACCTACAGTCACAGATACGCAGTATTTT
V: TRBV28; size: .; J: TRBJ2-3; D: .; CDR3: CASSFDRRTDTQYF; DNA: TGTGCCAGCAGTTTCGACAGACGCACAGATACGCAGTATTTT
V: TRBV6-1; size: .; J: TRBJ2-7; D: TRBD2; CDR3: CASTQRGPSYEQYF; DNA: TGTGCCAGCACTCAGCGGGGACCAAGCTACGAGCAGTACTTC
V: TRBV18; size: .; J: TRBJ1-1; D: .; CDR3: CASSPPNSQSIAEAFF; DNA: TGTGCCAGCTCACCACCGAACTCCCAATCCATTGCCGAAGCTTTCTTT
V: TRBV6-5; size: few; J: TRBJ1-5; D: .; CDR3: CASSRDRRSNQPQHF; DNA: TGTGCCAGCAGCCGAGACAGGAGGAGCAATCAGCCCCAGCATTTT
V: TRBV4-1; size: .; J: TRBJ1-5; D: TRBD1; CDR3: CASSQGDRYQPQHF; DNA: TGCGCCAGCAGCCAAGGGGACAGATATCAGCCCCAGCATTTT
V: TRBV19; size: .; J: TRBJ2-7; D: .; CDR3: CASSARGTGTNSYEQYF; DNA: TGTGCCAGTAGTGCAAGGGGCACAGGGACTAATTCCTACGAGCAGTACTTC
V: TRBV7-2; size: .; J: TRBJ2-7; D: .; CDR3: CASSLGFSPYEQYF; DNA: TGTGCCAGCAGCTTAGGCTTTTCGCCCTACGAGCAGTACTTC
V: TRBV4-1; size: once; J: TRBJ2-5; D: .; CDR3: CASSQGPVETQYF; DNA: TGCGCCAGCAGCCAAGGACCAGTCGAGACCCAGTACTTC
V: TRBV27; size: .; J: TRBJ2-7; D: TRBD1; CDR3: CASSLTSGTGVREQYF; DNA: TGTGCCAGCAGTTTAACCTCCGGGACAGGGGTGAGGGAGCAGTACTTC
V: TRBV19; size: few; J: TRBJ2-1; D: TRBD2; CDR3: CASRLAGGNNEQFF; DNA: TGTGCCAGCAGACTAGCGGGAGGGAACAATGAGCAGTTCTTC
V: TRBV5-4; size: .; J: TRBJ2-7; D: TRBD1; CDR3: CASSLGGTGATYEQYF; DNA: TGTGCCAGCAGCTTGGGTGGGACAGGGGCGACCTACGAGCAGTACTTC
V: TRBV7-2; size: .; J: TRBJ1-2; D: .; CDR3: CASSLAQPNYGYTF; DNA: TGTGCCAGCAGCTTAGCACAGCCTAACTATGGCTACACCTTC
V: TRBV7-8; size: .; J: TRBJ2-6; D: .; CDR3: CASSLDQGTGANVLTF; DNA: TGTGCCAGCAGCTTAGACCAGGGTACTGGGGCCAACGTCCTGACTTTC
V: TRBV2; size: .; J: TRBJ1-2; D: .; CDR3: CASSFGGHSLNYGYTF; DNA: TGTGCCAGCAGTTTTGGTGGACACAGCCTTAACTATGGCTACACCTTC
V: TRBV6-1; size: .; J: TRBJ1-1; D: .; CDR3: CASSAGATTEAFF; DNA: TGTGCCAGCAGCGCGGGGGCCACCACTGAAGCTTTCTTT
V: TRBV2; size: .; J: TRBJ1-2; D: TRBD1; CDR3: CASRGQGGNYGYTF; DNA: TGTGCCAGCAGGGGACAGGGGGGGAACTATGGCTACACCTTC
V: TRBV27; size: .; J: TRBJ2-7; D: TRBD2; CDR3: CASSLRRERSYEQYF; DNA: TGTGCCAGCAGTTTAAGGCGGGAGAGGAGCTACGAGCAGTACTTC
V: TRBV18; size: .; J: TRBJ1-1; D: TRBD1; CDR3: CASSPMGQGLTEAFF; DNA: TGTGCCAGCTCACCAATGGGACAGGGCCTCACTGAAGCTTTCTTT
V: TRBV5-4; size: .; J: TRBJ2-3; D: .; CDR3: CASSLAGADTQYF; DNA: TGTGCCAGCAGCTTGGCAGGAGCAGATACGCAGTATTTT
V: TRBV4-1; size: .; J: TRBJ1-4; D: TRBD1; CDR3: CASSPDRGRSNEKLFF; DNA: TGCGCCAGCAGCCCGGACAGGGGGCGATCTAATGAAAAACTGTTTTTT
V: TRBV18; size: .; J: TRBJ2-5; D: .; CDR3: CASSPPGGPATQYF; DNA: TGTGCCAGCTCACCACCGGGGGGTCCAGCGACCCAGTACTTC
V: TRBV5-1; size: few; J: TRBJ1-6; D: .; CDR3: CASSLGSSYNSPLHF; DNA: TGCGCCAGCAGCTTGGGGAGCTCCTATAATTCACCCCTCCACTTT
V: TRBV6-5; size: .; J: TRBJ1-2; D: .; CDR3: CASSSGGGRAAGYTF; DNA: TGTGCCAGCAGTTCCGGGGGGGGCCGGGCGGCTGGCTACACCTTC
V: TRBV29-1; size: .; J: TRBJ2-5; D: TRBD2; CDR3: CSVDRGGETQYF; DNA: TGCAGCGTTGATCGGGGGGGAGAGACCCAGTACTTC